This T cell receptor beta chain was recovered during a study of shared clonotypes between healthy human individuals. TCRdb's copy holds only in-frame clones and misses some; the assay was immunoSEQ multiplex PCR. This sample has 2,100,000 or so clones, with more than 90% found just once. The germline V gene encodes CDR1 SGHRS and CDR2 YFSETQ. There are 11 residues in the CDR3. The V end was cut by 2 bases, the J end by 10 bases, with 7 bases between. Recent vaccinations or acute infections were absent in the healthy HIV-negative adult donors. Naive CD4+ cells were CD45RA-selected; the remaining cells were memory.

The sample comprised naive CD4+ T cells sorted from blood. Subset reported: CD45RA+ positively selected. The sequence was collected from a young man in good health. This rearrangement joins TRBV5-1 to TRBJ2-1; D remains ambiguous. This CDR3 reads CASSFDTEQFF. The DNA of the CDR3 is TGCGCCAGCAGCTTCGATACCGAGCAGTTCTTC.